This TCR beta chain came from a study of monozygotic twins with inflammatory bowel disease. The study, taken as a whole, reports: The study found lower TCRbeta diversity (inverse Simpson) in IBD patients than in healthy co-twins.

Germline V CDR1 and CDR2: SEHNR, FQNEAQ (reference sequence). CDR3 length: 15 residues. Two rounds of nested PCR, of about 16 and 10 cycles, were run on TCRalpha and TCRbeta cDNA. TCRdb re-analyzed the 5' RACE reads; it lists each CDR3 protein once, without DNA. The sample's table shows 330,000 or so distinct CDR3 sequences. As for this clonotype: Antigen unknown.

The source material was blood. J is TRBJ2-3 and V is TRBV7-9. The sequence came from a human donor with ulcerative colitis or Crohn's disease, or a healthy co-twin of an affected twin (not recorded which). The CDR3 loop is CASSLGRMTTDTQYF.